This paragraph covers one TCR beta chain sequence. The target antigen is unknown. Trimming cost V 0 bases and J 7 bases; bases outside gene matches: 3. Germline values: CDR1 PRHDT, CDR2 FYEKMQ (reference sequence). CDR3 length: 15 amino acids. Sequencing relied on a cDNA template that was reverse transcribed from extracted RNA. The repertoire was sequenced with immunoSEQ multiplex PCR; TCRdb's copy has only in-frame clones and lacks some. The profile shows roughly 150,000 clones, approximately 65% of them singletons. The entry originates in a study of CD8+ T cells in alopecia areata. Notes on the study in general: Whereas mice showed it more clearly, TCR sharing across patients was murkier, possibly because of HLA.

Sequenced material: CD8+ T cells sorted from blood. V and J are TRBV13 and TRBJ2-1, with TRBD2 identical over 10 bases. The sequence was obtained from a human donor in good health. The CDR3 sequence is CASSLGSSGRNEQFF. The CDR3 DNA is TGTGCCAGCAGCTTAGGGTCTAGCGGGAGAAATGAGCAGTTCTTC.